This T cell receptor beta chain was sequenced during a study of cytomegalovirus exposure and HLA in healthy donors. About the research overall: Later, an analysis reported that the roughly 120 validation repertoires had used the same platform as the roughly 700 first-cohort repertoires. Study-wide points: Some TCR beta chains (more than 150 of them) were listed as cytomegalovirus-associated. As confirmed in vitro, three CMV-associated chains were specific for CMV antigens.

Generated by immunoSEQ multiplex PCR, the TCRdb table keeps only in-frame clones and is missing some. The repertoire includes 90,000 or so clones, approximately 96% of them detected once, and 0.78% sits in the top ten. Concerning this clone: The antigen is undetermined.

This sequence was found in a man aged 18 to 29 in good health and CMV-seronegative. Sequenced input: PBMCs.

The CDR3 DNA reads as TGCGCCAGCAGCCAAGGGTACATTTACAGGGGGCTATTCGACGAGCAGTACTTC. This gives the protein CASSQGYIYRGLFDEQYF. V usage is TRBV4-1 and J usage is TRBJ2-7; 9 bases match TRBD1. The CDR3 is made up of 18 amino acids. CDR1 and CDR2 (germline): MGHRA, YSYEKL. After removal of 1 base from V and 5 bases from J, the junction contained 15 bases not matched to a gene.